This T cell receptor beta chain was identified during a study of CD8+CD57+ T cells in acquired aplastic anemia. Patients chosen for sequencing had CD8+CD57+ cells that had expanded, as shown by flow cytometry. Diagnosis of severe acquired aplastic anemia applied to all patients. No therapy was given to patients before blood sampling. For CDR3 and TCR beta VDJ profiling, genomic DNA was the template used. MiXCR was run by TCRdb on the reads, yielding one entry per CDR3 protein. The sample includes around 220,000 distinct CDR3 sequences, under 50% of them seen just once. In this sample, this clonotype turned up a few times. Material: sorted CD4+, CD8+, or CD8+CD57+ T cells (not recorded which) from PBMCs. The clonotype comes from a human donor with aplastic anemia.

In nucleotides, the CDR3 is TGTGCCATCAGTGAAATTGGGGACACTGAAGCTTTCTTT. As protein: CAISEIGDTEAFF. The chain links TRBV10-3 to TRBJ1-1; no definite D call. Trimming pared 3 bases from V and 3 bases from J, leaving 8 bases between. Germline V gene lookup returns CDR1 ENHRY and CDR2 SYGVKD. The CDR3 extends over 13 amino acids.